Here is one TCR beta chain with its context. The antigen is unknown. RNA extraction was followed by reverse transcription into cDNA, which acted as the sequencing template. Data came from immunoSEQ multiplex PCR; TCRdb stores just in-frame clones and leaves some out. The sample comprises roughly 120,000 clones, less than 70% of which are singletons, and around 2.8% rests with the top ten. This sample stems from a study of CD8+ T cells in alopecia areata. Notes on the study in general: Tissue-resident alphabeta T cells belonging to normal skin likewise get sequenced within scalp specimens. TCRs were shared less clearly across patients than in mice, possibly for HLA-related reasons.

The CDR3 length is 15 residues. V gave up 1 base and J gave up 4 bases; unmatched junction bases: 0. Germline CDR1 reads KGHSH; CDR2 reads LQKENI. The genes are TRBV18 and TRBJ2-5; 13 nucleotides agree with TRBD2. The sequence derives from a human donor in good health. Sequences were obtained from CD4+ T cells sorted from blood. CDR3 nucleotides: TGTGCCAGCTCACCACGACTAGCGGGGGGAGAGACCCAGTACTTC. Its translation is CASSPRLAGGETQYF.